A selection of T cell receptor beta chains follows, all from one sample in a study of T-cell memory formation after mild COVID-19. TCRdb re-derived calls from the 5' RACE reads in MiXCR, one entry per CDR3 protein. Of about 90,000 distinct CDR3 sequences listed, about 16% are singletons. Sequenced input: PBMCs or a T cell subset sorted from them (not recorded which). The source of these receptors is a young man who had mild COVID-19 (a few samples of this study predate the infection). Cell type and time point are not known. The CDR3 runs from the conserved cysteine through the conserved F or W. D genes are given only for firm matches. Only part of the rows carry a size: once, few, many, or a class if the clone is expanded.

clone_size	j_call	d_call	cdr3_length	v_call	cdr3_aa	cdr3_nt
.	TRBJ1-2	.	14	TRBV5-1	CASSLEGGTGGYTF	TGCGCCAGCAGCTTGGAAGGCGGAACAGGTGGCTACACCTTC
many	TRBJ1-1	TRBD1	15	TRBV14	CASSQQGALGTEAFF	TGTGCCAGCAGCCAACAGGGGGCATTGGGAACTGAAGCTTTCTTT
.	TRBJ2-1	TRBD2	15	TRBV11-1	CASSFLAGDYNEQFF	TGTGCCAGCAGCTTCCTAGCGGGGGATTACAATGAGCAGTTCTTC
.	TRBJ1-1	.	17	TRBV4-1	CASSQDRGRQLNTEAFF	TGCGCCAGCAGCCAAGATAGGGGTCGTCAGTTGAACACTGAAGCTTTCTTT
few	TRBJ2-2	TRBD2	17	TRBV4-3	CASSQDSGGPNTGELFF	TGCGCCAGCAGCCAAGATAGCGGGGGCCCGAACACCGGGGAGCTGTTTTTT
.	TRBJ2-3	TRBD1	16	TRBV6-5	CASSTSTGGGTDTQYF	TGTGCCAGCAGTACATCCACAGGGGGCGGCACAGATACGCAGTATTTT
.	TRBJ1-1	.	14	TRBV5-4	CASSLGPVDTEAFF	TGTGCCAGCAGCCTAGGACCGGTGGACACTGAAGCTTTCTTT
few	TRBJ2-5	TRBD2	17	TRBV7-3	CASSPGTSGGVQETQYF	TGTGCCAGCAGCCCCGGGACTAGCGGGGGCGTACAAGAGACCCAGTACTTC
.	TRBJ2-1	TRBD1	13	TRBV14	CVSSPGQGVEQFF	TGTGTCAGCAGCCCGGGACAGGGGGTTGAGCAGTTCTTC
few	TRBJ2-3	.	15	TRBV5-5	CASSSSVANPNTQYF	TGTGCCAGCAGTTCATCGGTTGCTAACCCGAATACGCAGTATTTT
.	TRBJ1-2	.	12	TRBV6-5	CASSGQTYGYTF	TGTGCCAGCAGTGGGCAGACCTATGGCTACACCTTC
.	TRBJ2-2	TRBD1	15	TRBV4-3	CASSRARDSTGELFF	TGCGCCAGCAGCCGCGCTCGGGACAGCACCGGGGAGCTGTTTTTT
few	TRBJ1-1	TRBD1	10	TRBV29-1	CSVGQGEAFF	TGCAGCGTGGGACAGGGTGAAGCTTTCTTT
.	TRBJ1-1	.	16	TRBV20-1	CSATPRTPYPGTEAFF	TGCAGTGCTACTCCTCGGACACCTTATCCCGGAACTGAAGCTTTCTTT
few	TRBJ2-1	.	11	TRBV5-1	CASSLSYEQFF	TGCGCCAGCAGCTTATCCTATGAGCAGTTCTTC
.	TRBJ1-5	.	14	TRBV24-1	CATSDLSINQPQHF	TGTGCCACCAGTGATTTATCCATCAATCAGCCCCAGCATTTT
many	TRBJ1-2	.	13	TRBV12-3/TRBV12-4	CASSLGASYGYTF	TGTGCCAGCAGCCTCGGGGCCAGCTATGGCTACACCTTC
once	TRBJ1-1	TRBD1	14	TRBV6-2/TRBV6-3	CASKVTGAVTEAFF	TGTGCCAGCAAGGTAACAGGGGCTGTCACTGAAGCTTTCTTT
few	TRBJ2-7	TRBD2	14	TRBV4-1	CASSLRLAAEEQYF	TGCGCCAGCAGCCTCCGACTAGCGGCGGAAGAGCAGTACTTC
few	TRBJ1-1	.	15	TRBV5-1	CASSLGQGMNTEAFF	TGCGCCAGCAGCTTGGGGCAGGGGATGAACACTGAAGCTTTCTTT
many	TRBJ2-7	.	16	TRBV7-2	CASSLAPGQGLYEQYF	TGTGCCAGCAGCTTAGCCCCAGGACAAGGCCTTTACGAGCAGTACTTC
.	TRBJ2-2	TRBD2	17	TRBV15	CATSRDRLAGNTGELFF	TGTGCCACCAGCAGAGATCGGCTAGCGGGGAACACCGGGGAGCTGTTTTTT
many	TRBJ1-6	.	15	TRBV5-1	CASSLYGTSDSPLHF	TGCGCCAGCAGCCTATATGGGACATCGGATTCACCCCTCCACTTT
.	TRBJ1-1	.	13	TRBV18	CASSPPELPEAFF	TGTGCCAGCTCACCACCGGAGCTCCCCGAAGCTTTCTTT
few	TRBJ2-5	.	13	TRBV12-3/TRBV12-4	CASSFPGTETQYF	TGTGCCAGCAGTTTTCCGGGGACAGAGACCCAGTACTTC
.	TRBJ2-1	.	16	TRBV13	CASSLGGRPVYNEQFF	TGTGCCAGCAGCTTAGGGGGCCGGCCTGTCTACAATGAGCAGTTCTTC
few	TRBJ2-1	.	14	TRBV7-9	CASTQDGTYNEQFF	TGTGCCAGCACCCAAGACGGGACCTACAATGAGCAGTTCTTC
few	TRBJ2-5	.	15	TRBV7-9	CASSSILKDQETQYF	TGTGCCAGCAGCTCCATTTTAAAAGACCAAGAGACCCAGTACTTC
.	TRBJ1-1	.	13	TRBV20-1	CISQGMGITEAFF	TGCATCAGCCAGGGCATGGGTATCACTGAAGCTTTCTTT
many	TRBJ2-3	.	13	TRBV7-3	CASSSGTADTQYF	TGTGCCAGCAGCTCCGGGACGGCTGATACGCAGTATTTT
few	TRBJ2-1	TRBD1	17	TRBV12-3/TRBV12-4	CASSLSYRRGGSGEQFF	TGTGCCAGCAGTTTGAGTTACCGTCGAGGGGGCAGCGGTGAGCAGTTCTTC
few	TRBJ1-2	.	15	TRBV7-9	CASSLASAGEHGYTF	TGTGCCAGCAGCTTAGCGAGTGCAGGGGAGCACGGCTACACCTTC
few	TRBJ1-6	TRBD1	12	TRBV13	CASSPTGKVLHF	TGTGCCAGCAGCCCGACAGGGAAGGTTCTCCACTTT
few	TRBJ1-5	.	12	TRBV6-4	CASSASMGPQHF	TGTGCCAGCAGTGCCTCTATGGGGCCCCAGCATTTT
few	TRBJ1-5	TRBD1	14	TRBV7-9	CASGIGTEYQPQHF	TGTGCCAGCGGGATTGGGACAGAATATCAGCCCCAGCATTTT
few	TRBJ1-1	.	12	TRBV2	CASRTSGTEAFF	TGTGCCAGCAGGACCTCAGGCACTGAAGCTTTCTTT
.	TRBJ1-5	.	14	TRBV6-2/TRBV6-3	CASTGGYVDQPQHF	TGTGCCAGCACGGGAGGGTATGTCGATCAGCCCCAGCATTTT
few	TRBJ2-5	.	15	TRBV20-1	CSANLHGQSWETQYF	TGCAGTGCCAACCTCCACGGACAGTCGTGGGAGACCCAGTACTTC
.	TRBJ1-1	.	16	TRBV5-1	CASSLSFTRGGTEAFF	TGCGCCAGCAGCTTGTCTTTCACCCGAGGAGGCACTGAAGCTTTCTTT
.	TRBJ2-3	TRBD1	16	TRBV7-2	CASSFMGTGGSDTQYF	TGTGCCAGCAGCTTCATGGGGACAGGGGGCTCAGATACGCAGTATTTT
.	TRBJ1-1	.	13	TRBV4-3	CASSQDINTEAFF	TGCGCCAGCAGCCAAGACATTAACACTGAAGCTTTCTTT
.	TRBJ1-1	.	17	TRBV21-1	CASDNFLTGTAVTEAFF	TGTGCCAGTGACAATTTCTTAACCGGGACAGCGGTCACTGAAGCTTTCTTT
few	TRBJ2-3	.	15	TRBV12-3/TRBV12-4	CASSRRLTSTDTQYF	TGTGCCAGCAGCCGCCGGCTTACTAGCACAGATACGCAGTATTTT
few	TRBJ1-5	TRBD1	15	TRBV6-4	CASSVTGEGSQPQHF	TGTGCCAGCAGTGTGACAGGGGAAGGGAGTCAGCCCCAGCATTTT
.	TRBJ2-1	.	15	TRBV5-1	CASRVRQGIGNEQFF	TGCGCCAGCAGAGTACGGCAGGGGATAGGGAATGAGCAGTTCTTC
few	TRBJ1-4	.	15	TRBV15	CATKKQETTNEKLFF	TGTGCCACCAAGAAACAGGAGACAACTAATGAAAAACTGTTTTTT
few	TRBJ1-1	.	13	TRBV20-1	CSAQTGMNTEAFF	TGCAGTGCTCAGACAGGTATGAACACTGAAGCTTTCTTT
.	TRBJ2-7	TRBD1	14	TRBV11-2	CASSLGTGVYEQYF	TGTGCCAGCAGCTTAGGGACAGGGGTCTACGAGCAGTACTTC
.	TRBJ1-1	.	14	TRBV4-1	CASSPDMTDTEAFF	TGCGCCAGCAGCCCAGATATGACAGACACTGAAGCTTTCTTT
.	TRBJ2-3	.	13	TRBV4-1	CASSQDQYNTQYF	TGCGCCAGTAGCCAAGACCAGTACAATACGCAGTATTTT
.	TRBJ2-5	.	16	TRBV7-9	CASSLRDGGYGETQYF	TGTGCCAGCAGCTTGAGGGACGGAGGTTATGGGGAGACCCAGTACTTC
.	TRBJ1-2	.	13	TRBV5-4	CASSHSGSYGYTF	TGTGCCAGCAGCCATTCGGGGAGCTATGGCTACACCTTC
few	TRBJ1-2	.	19	TRBV28	CASSPKVGTGLGFNYGYTF	TGTGCCAGCAGTCCAAAGGTCGGAACAGGGTTGGGATTTAACTATGGCTACACCTTC
few	TRBJ2-3	.	18	TRBV4-3	CASSPTLNVRAAADTQYF	TGCGCCAGCAGCCCCACCCTCAATGTCCGGGCTGCGGCAGATACGCAGTATTTT
few	TRBJ1-3	.	16	TRBV29-1	CSVEDRDSYSGNTIYF	TGCAGCGTTGAAGATCGTGACTCATACTCTGGAAACACCATATATTTT
few	TRBJ1-1	.	14	TRBV23-1	CASSQANDNTEAFF	TGCGCCAGCAGTCAGGCAAACGACAACACTGAAGCTTTCTTT
few	TRBJ2-3	TRBD1	16	TRBV7-3	CASSLWTGSSTDTQYF	TGTGCCAGCAGTCTATGGACAGGGTCTAGCACAGATACGCAGTATTTT